Presented here are 26 T cell receptor beta chains from one specimen sequenced in a study of T cells after yellow fever vaccination. TCRdb re-called the 5' RACE reads through MiXCR, storing one row per CDR3 protein. The table records about 210,000 distinct CDR3 sequences, more than 3% of them present only once. This specimen consisted of CD4+ T cells sorted from PBMCs, obtained 10 days after the yellow fever booster vaccination. All receptors derive from a young man who received the YFV17D yellow fever vaccine.

This clonotype was detected a few times. This rearrangement joins TRBV28 to TRBJ1-5, with a possible D match to TRBD1 (6 bases). Germline lookup yields CDR1 MDHEN and CDR2 SYDVKM. The germline V and J ends were trimmed by 11 bases and 6 bases, with 20 bases remaining between them. This CDR3 region has 14 residues. The CDR3 spells CASRFSGGGQPQHF. The CDR3 region has the DNA TGTGCCTCGAGGTTTTCGGGGGGCGGTCAGCCCCAGCATTTT.

This clonotype was found many times. V is TRBV7-2 and J is TRBJ2-7, with TRBD1 identical over 9 bases. This CDR3 contains 13 residues. Germline loops: CDR1 SGHTA, CDR2 FQGNSA. With V trimmed by 4 bases and J by 3 bases, 1 base remained unmatched. CDR3 in DNA: TGTGCCAGCAGCTCGGACAGGGGCTACGAGCAGTACTTC. Residues: CASSSDRGYEQYF.

This clonotype was detected ten times or more. The genes are TRBV11-2 and TRBJ1-2; no firm D call. Trimming removed 1 base from V and 2 bases from J, with 11 bases in between. CDR1 is SGHAT, CDR2 FQNNGV, per germline. This CDR3 is 15 amino acids long. For the CDR3, the DNA is TGTGCCAGCAGCTTAGTTGCCAGAAAGAACTATGGCTACACCTTC. Its translation is CASSLVARKNYGYTF. Complete variable domain (other parts from reference TRBV11-2 and TRBJ1-2): EAGVAQSPRYKIIEKRQSVAFWCNPISGHATLYWYQQILGQGPKLLIQFQNNGVVDDSQLPKDRFSAERLKGVDSTLKIQPAKLEDSAVYLCASSLVARKNYGYTFGSGTRLTVV.

This clonotype occurred many times. The chain joins TRBV18 to TRBJ1-1, with 7 bases fitting TRBD1. The CDR3 length is 16 residues. After removal of 3 bases from V and 2 bases from J, the junction contained 9 bases not matched to a gene. The germline V gene encodes CDR1 KGHSH and CDR2 LQKENI. The CDR3 DNA is TGTGCCAGCTCACCTATTATGGGACAGACAAACACTGAAGCTTTCTTT. Its protein product is CASSPIMGQTNTEAFF.

A few counts support this clonotype. This chain joins TRBV6-5 and TRBJ1-2; perhaps TRBD1 as D (6 bases). The V gene's germline CDR1 is MNHEY and CDR2 SVGAGI. The germline V and J ends were trimmed by 0 bases and 2 bases, with 10 bases remaining between them. There are 15 residues in the CDR3. Here the CDR3 DNA reads TGTGCCAGCAGTTACTCGAGGGGGGTAAACTATGGCTACACCTTC. This encodes CASSYSRGVNYGYTF.

This clonotype has a count of ten or more. The chain uses TRBV4-3 and TRBJ1-1, with TRBD1 matching 7 bases. The CDR3 is 14 residues long. V lost 4 bases and J lost 5; bases outside the gene matches: 7. Germline assignment: CDR1 LGHNA and CDR2 YSLEER. CDR3 sequence: CASSLTGKGTEAFF. The CDR3 DNA sequence: TGCGCCAGCAGCCTGACAGGGAAAGGAACTGAAGCTTTCTTT.

The sample holds a few counts of this clonotype. The chain is built from TRBV12-3 or TRBV12-4 and TRBJ2-5; D is uncertain. Trimming cost V 5 bases and J 3 bases, with 10 bases left between them. This CDR3 has 13 residues. The CDR3 DNA follows: TGTGCCAGCAGTCGACAAGAAGAAGAGACCCAGTACTTC. Amino acid sequence: CASSRQEEETQYF.

This clonotype was detected ten times or more. The CDR3 DNA sequence: TGTGCCAGCGGCACGAGTGGAAAGACCCAGTACTTC. It is translated as CASGTSGKTQYF. The V call is TRBV6-5, the J call TRBJ2-5; D gene unclear. CDR1 is MNHEY, CDR2 SVGAGI, per germline. The CDR3 is 12 residues long. V was shortened by 8 bases and J by 6 bases, with 13 bases between the two germline ends.

This clonotype was counted ten times or more. The chain combines TRBV6-6 with TRBJ1-1; D ambiguous. CDR1 is MNHNY and CDR2 is SVGAGI in the germline V gene (reference sequence). V shed 7 bases and J shed 6 bases, with 15 bases lying between them. The length of the CDR3 is 13 residues. The CDR3 sequence is CASMVDEFPEAFF. The DNA of the CDR3 is TGTGCCAGCATGGTAGACGAGTTCCCTGAAGCTTTCTTT.

This clonotype was counted between two and nine times. The chain carries TRBV20-1 and TRBJ1-2, with a weak D call TRBD1 (5 bases). Trimming took 6 bases from V and 0 from J, leaving 17 bases between them. Looked up from germline, CDR1 is DFQATT and CDR2 is SNEGSKA (reference sequence). CDR3 length: 15 residues. The CDR3 sequence is CSAPGIGDANYGYTF. The DNA for the CDR3 is TGCAGTGCCCCGGGGATCGGGGACGCTAACTATGGCTACACCTTC.

This chain uses TRBV19 with TRBJ2-5, with TRBD2 as a possible D gene (5 bases). V was shortened by 5 bases and J by 5 bases, with 12 bases between the two germline ends. Germline V gene data show CDR1 as LNHDA and CDR2 as SQIVND (reference sequence). This CDR3 contains 13 residues. The CDR3 here is CASSSGRSETQYF. In nucleotides, the CDR3 is TGTGCCAGTAGTTCGGGAAGGTCGGAGACCCAGTACTTC.

This chain links TRBV30 with TRBJ2-7; D may match TRBD1 or TRBD2 (5 bases each). Between the trimmed V and J ends, which lost 4 bases and 2 bases, there was a span of 15 bases. Germline loops: CDR1 GTSNPN, CDR2 SVGIG (reference sequence). The CDR3 extends over 14 amino acids. CDR3 sequence (DNA): TGTGCCTGGAATTCGGGGACCGTTACCTACGAGCAGTACTTC. Its translation is CAWNSGTVTYEQYF.

This clonotype was detected only a few times. The V and J genes are TRBV20-1 and TRBJ2-7; D ambiguous. Germline V CDR1 and CDR2: DFQATT, SNEGSKA (reference sequence). This CDR3 comprises 12 residues. V lost 3 bases and J 3 bases, leaving 9 bases between the germline ends. The CDR3 region is CSARRQIYEQYF. The DNA of the CDR3 is TGCAGTGCTAGGCGACAAATCTACGAGCAGTACTTC.

Many counts were recorded for this clonotype. The gene calls are TRBV20-1 and TRBJ1-1; D is unclear. V was shortened by 2 bases and J by 5 bases, with 12 bases between the two germline ends. The CDR3 consists of 13 residues. Germline V gene sequence: CDR1 DFQATT, CDR2 SNEGSKA (reference sequence). CDR3 sequence: CSARTRIGTEAFF. CDR3 coding DNA: TGCAGTGCTAGAACCCGCATCGGGACTGAAGCTTTCTTT.

This clonotype was found a few times. This sequence joins TRBV5-5 and TRBJ2-1, with D possibly TRBD1 on 6 matching bases. Trimming cost V 3 bases and J 1 base, with 14 bases left between them. The length of the CDR3 is 16 residues. In germline, CDR1 is SGHKS, CDR2 YYEKEE (reference sequence). This CDR3 reads CASSSRQDQSYNEQFF. In nucleotides, the CDR3 is TGTGCCAGCAGCTCCAGACAGGATCAGTCCTACAATGAGCAGTTCTTC.

Ten or more counts support this clonotype. This rearrangement joins TRBV2 to TRBJ2-1, with TRBD1 as a possible D gene (6 bases). Germline V CDR1 and CDR2: SNHLY, FYNNEI. The CDR3 runs 12 residues. V gave up 11 bases and J gave up 9 bases, with 17 bases separating them. The CDR3 DNA is TGTGCCGGCCGGCCCCAGGGGCCTGAGCAGTTCTTC. It encodes CAGRPQGPEQFF. The full variable domain, with the rest looked up from reference TRBV2 and TRBJ2-1, is EPEVTQTPSHQVTQMGQEVILRCVPISNHLYFYWYRQILGQKVEFLVSFYNNEISEKSEIFDDQFSVERPDGSNFTLKIRSTKLEDSAMYFCAGRPQGPEQFFGPGTRLTVL.

This clonotype was counted between two and nine times. This chain joins TRBV20-1 and TRBJ2-1; D uncertain. CDR1 is DFQATT, CDR2 SNEGSKA, per germline (reference sequence). CDR3 length: 12 amino acids. CDR3 loop: CSFQELYNEQFF. DNA for the CDR3: TGCAGCTTCCAGGAGCTCTACAATGAGCAGTTCTTC.

There are many counts of this clonotype. This chain uses TRBV11-2 with TRBJ1-4; D unresolved. Germline lookup yields CDR1 SGHAT and CDR2 FQNNGV. The V gene lost 5 bases and the J gene lost 7 bases, with 11 bases spanning the gap. CDR3 length: 13 amino acids. This CDR3 reads CASSPALAEKLFF. The CDR3, as DNA: TGTGCCAGCAGCCCCGCGTTGGCTGAAAAACTGTTTTTT.

Here the CDR3 DNA reads TGTGCCATCAGTGCCCAAGGGGACAGGGAACCTGGCTACACCTTC. It is translated as CAISAQGDREPGYTF. The chain couples TRBV10-3 to TRBJ1-2; TRBD1 matches 9 bases. In germline, CDR1 is ENHRY, CDR2 SYGVKD. The CDR3 is made up of 15 amino acids. V gave up 4 bases and J gave up 7 bases; unmatched junction bases: 10.

The table lists this clonotype with a few counts. The DNA for the CDR3 is TGTGCCAGCTCACCAGGGATCCGCACAGATACGCAGTATTTT. The encoded protein is CASSPGIRTDTQYF. V is TRBV18 and J is TRBJ2-3; D remains ambiguous. Germline V gene data show CDR1 as KGHSH and CDR2 as LQKENI. The CDR3 runs 14 residues. Trimming removed 2 bases at V and 1 base at J, with 7 bases between.

This clonotype occurred a few times. CDR3 region: CASSVGEGGYQETQYF. The CDR3 DNA sequence: TGTGCCAGCAGCGTAGGGGAAGGGGGGTACCAAGAGACCCAGTACTTC. This chain links TRBV9 with TRBJ2-5; D is perhaps TRBD1 or TRBD2 (6 bases each). CDR3 length: 16 amino acids. The V gene lost 0 bases and the J gene lost 0 bases, with 12 bases spanning the gap. Germline V gene lookup returns CDR1 SGDLS and CDR2 YYNGEE.

The chain employs TRBV18 and TRBJ2-3, with unresolved D. Germline V gene data show CDR1 as KGHSH and CDR2 as LQKENI. The CDR3 extends over 14 amino acids. Trimming left V 3 bases short and J 5 bases short, with 12 bases between. In nucleotides, the CDR3 is TGTGCCAGCTCACCCCTATTCGAGGAAGATACGCAGTATTTT. Protein: CASSPLFEEDTQYF. Using reference TRBV18 and TRBJ2-3 for the parts outside the CDR3, the full variable domain is NAGVMQNPRHLVRRRGQEARLRCSPMKGHSHVYWYRQLPEEGLKFMVYLQKENIIDESGMPKERFSAEFPKEGPSILRIQQVVRGDSAAYFCASSPLFEEDTQYFGPGTRLTVL.

This clonotype showed up many times. The rearrangement links TRBV7-2 to TRBJ2-3; D tentatively reads TRBD1 or TRBD2 (5 bases each). Germline V gene sequence: CDR1 SGHTA, CDR2 FQGNSA. This CDR3 contains 16 residues. V lost 3 bases, J lost 5 bases, and 18 bases lay in between. CDR3: CASSFPGPHWVDTQYF. Written as DNA, the CDR3 is TGTGCCAGCAGCTTTCCGGGACCCCACTGGGTAGATACGCAGTATTTT.

This clonotype was seen only a few times. The chain combines TRBV12-5 with TRBJ2-1; TRBD1 matches 9 bases. J was trimmed by 10 bases and V by 4 bases; bases with no gene match: 5. Per germline, CDR1 LGHNT and CDR2 FRNRAP. The CDR3 extends over 13 amino acids. The CDR3 DNA follows: TGTGCTAGTGGTTCGACAGGGGGTGGGGAGCAGTTCTTC. This encodes CASGSTGGGEQFF. Supplemented by reference TRBV12-5 and TRBJ2-1, the full variable domain reads DARVTQTPRHKVTEMGQEVTMRCQPILGHNTVFWYRQTMMQGLELLAYFRNRAPLDDSGMPKDRFSAEMPDATLATLKIQPSEPRDSAVYFCASGSTGGGEQFFGPGTRLTVL.

The sample holds many counts of this clonotype. The rearrangement joins TRBV19 to TRBJ1-5; D perhaps matches TRBD1 (5 bases). The CDR3 runs to 13 residues. CDR1 is LNHDA, CDR2 SQIVND, per germline (reference sequence). V was trimmed by 10 bases and J by 4 bases, leaving 14 bases between them. The CDR3 bases are TGTGCCACCCATCCCGGGGGGAATCAGCCCCAGCATTTT. It codes for CATHPGGNQPQHF.

This clonotype was seen many times. V and J are TRBV2 and TRBJ2-7; 9 bases are a match to TRBD1. Germline V lookup: CDR1 SNHLY, CDR2 FYNNEI. The junction had 5 bases not matched to a gene; V was cut back by 6 bases and J by 2 bases. CDR3 length equals 14 residues. CDR3 loop: CASSRDRETYEQYF. The CDR3 DNA is TGTGCCAGCAGCCGGGACAGGGAGACCTACGAGCAGTACTTC.